Sequencing of this T cell receptor beta chain was carried out in a study of shared clonotypes between healthy human individuals. As for this clone: The same CDR3 can be traced to other DNA sequences in this sample.

The CDR3 extends over 15 amino acids. Germline lookup yields CDR1 SGHAT and CDR2 FQNNGV. V trimming: 0 bases; J trimming: 4 bases; junction bases outside the gene matches: 0. For sorted subsets, approximately 0.2 ug DNA per replicate equaled roughly 29,000 T cell genomes. Assay: immunoSEQ multiplex PCR; the TCRdb copy retains only in-frame clones and omits some. The repertoire has 2 million to 3 million clones, 93% of them found once; the top ten carry about 0.38%. Specimen: naive CD4+ T cells from PBMCs. The subset here: CD45RA+ positively selected. The V and J genes are TRBV11-2 and TRBJ2-7; TRBD2 agrees at 13 bases. The clonotype originates from a man between 18 and 35 years old in good health. Some clones in this sample may be carry-over from other donors' samples. The CDR3, as DNA: TGTGCCAGCAGCTTAGAACTAGCGGGGGGGTACGAGCAGTACTTC. Translated, it gives CASSLELAGGYEQYF.